This T cell receptor (beta chain) was documented in a study of cytomegalovirus exposure and HLA in healthy donors. About this clone itself: Its specificity is not known.

Overall study results and limits: Within a later analysis, the majority of CMV-associated TCR beta chains appeared HLA-restricted. An analysis that was carried out later associated 15,000 to 20,000 TCR beta sequences with HLA alleles at 0.05 false discovery rate.

The germline CDR1 and CDR2 sequences are GTSNPN and SVGIG (reference sequence). There are 14 residues in the CDR3. V was clipped by 2 bases and J by 10 bases, with 15 bases between them. In the PCR, 60 Vbeta and 13 Jbeta primers were used. Libraries were prepared by immunoSEQ multiplex PCR; TCRdb keeps only in-frame clonotypes and omits some of them. Here the sample spans 200,000 to 300,000 clones, 84% being singletons. This clonotype was obtained from a middle-aged woman in good health and CMV-seropositive. Sequenced input: PBMCs. This rearrangement joins TRBV30 to TRBJ1-6; a possible D gene is TRBD1 (5 bases). The CDR3 DNA reads as TGTGCCTGGAGTAGAGATAGGGGCGCGTCACCCCTCCACTTT. This translates into CAWSRDRGASPLHF.